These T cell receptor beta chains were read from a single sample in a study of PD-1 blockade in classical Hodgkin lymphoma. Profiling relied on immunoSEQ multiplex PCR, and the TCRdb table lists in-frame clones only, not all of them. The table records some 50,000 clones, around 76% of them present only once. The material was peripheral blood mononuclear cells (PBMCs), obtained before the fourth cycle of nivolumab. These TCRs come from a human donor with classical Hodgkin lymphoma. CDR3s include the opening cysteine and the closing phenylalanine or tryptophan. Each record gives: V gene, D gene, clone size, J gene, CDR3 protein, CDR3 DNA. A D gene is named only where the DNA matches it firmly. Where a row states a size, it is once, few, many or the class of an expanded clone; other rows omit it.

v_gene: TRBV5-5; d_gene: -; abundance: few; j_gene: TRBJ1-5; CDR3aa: CASSFQGQPQHF; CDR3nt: TGTGCCAGCAGCTTTCAGGGGCAGCCCCAGCATTTT
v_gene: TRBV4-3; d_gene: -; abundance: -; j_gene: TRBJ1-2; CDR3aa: CASSQRLPGGNGYTF; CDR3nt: TGCGCCAGCAGCCAGAGGCTCCCCGGGGGGAATGGCTACACCTTC
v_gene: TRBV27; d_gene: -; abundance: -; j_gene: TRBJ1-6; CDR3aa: CASSLPYNSPLHF; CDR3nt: TGTGCCAGCAGTTTACCGTATAATTCACCCCTCCACTTT
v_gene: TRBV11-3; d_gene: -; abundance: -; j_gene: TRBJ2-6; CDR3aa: CASSLDVSSGANVLTF; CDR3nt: TGTGCCAGCAGCTTAGATGTCTCCTCTGGGGCCAACGTCCTGACTTTC
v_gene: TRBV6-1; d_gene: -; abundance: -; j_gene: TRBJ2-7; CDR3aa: CASTFDGDGQYF; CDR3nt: TGTGCCAGCACCTTTGATGGGGATGGGCAGTACTTC
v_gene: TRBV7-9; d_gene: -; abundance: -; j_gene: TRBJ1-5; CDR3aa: CASSRDFQPQHF; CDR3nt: TGTGCCAGCTCCCGGGATTTTCAGCCCCAGCATTTT
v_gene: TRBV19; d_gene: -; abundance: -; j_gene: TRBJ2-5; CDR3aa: CASSIEETQYF; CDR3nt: TGTGCCAGTAGTATAGAAGAGACCCAGTACTTC
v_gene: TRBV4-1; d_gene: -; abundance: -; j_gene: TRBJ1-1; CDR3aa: CASSQVDTGGEAFF; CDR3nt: TGCGCCAGCAGCCAAGTGGACACAGGCGGTGAAGCTTTCTTT
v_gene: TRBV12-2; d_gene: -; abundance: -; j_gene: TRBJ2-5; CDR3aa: CASRLDLRGQPKETQYF; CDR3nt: TGTGCAAGTCGCTTAGATTTAAGGGGACAACCTAAAGAGACCCAGTACTTC
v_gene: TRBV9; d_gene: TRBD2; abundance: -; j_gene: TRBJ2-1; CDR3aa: CASSLEIGGRAGNEQFF; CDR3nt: TGTGCCAGCAGCTTAGAAATCGGCGGGAGGGCCGGGAATGAGCAGTTCTTC
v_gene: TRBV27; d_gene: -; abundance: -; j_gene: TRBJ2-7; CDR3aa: CASSLRLQGHEQYF; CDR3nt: TGTGCCAGCAGTTTAAGGCTACAAGGCCACGAGCAGTACTTC
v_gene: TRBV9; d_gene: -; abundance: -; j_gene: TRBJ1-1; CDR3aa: CASSVAPWTSSYGMNTEAFF; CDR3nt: TGTGCCAGCAGCGTAGCCCCTTGGACGTCCAGCTATGGGATGAACACTGAAGCTTTCTTT
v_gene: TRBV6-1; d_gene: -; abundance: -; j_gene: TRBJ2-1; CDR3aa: CASSEGAGGSYNEQFF; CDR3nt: TGTGCCAGCAGTGAAGGAGCGGGCGGCTCCTACAATGAGCAGTTCTTC
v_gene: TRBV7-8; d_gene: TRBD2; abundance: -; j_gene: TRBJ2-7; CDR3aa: CASSSSLTSSGEQYF; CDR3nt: TGTGCCAGCAGCTCATCCCTGACTAGCAGCGGCGAGCAGTACTTC
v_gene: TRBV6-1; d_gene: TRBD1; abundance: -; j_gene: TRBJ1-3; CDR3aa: CASSVTGGATIYF; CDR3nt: TGTGCCAGCAGTGTTACAGGGGGTGCCACCATATATTTT
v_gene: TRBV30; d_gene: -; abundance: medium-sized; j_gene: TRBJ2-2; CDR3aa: CAWRYSVPGDTGELFF; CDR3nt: TGTGCCTGGAGATACTCGGTGCCGGGGGACACCGGGGAGCTGTTTTTT
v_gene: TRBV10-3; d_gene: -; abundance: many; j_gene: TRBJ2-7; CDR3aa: CAISAQGYEQYF; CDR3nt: TGTGCCATCAGTGCTCAGGGCTACGAGCAGTACTTC
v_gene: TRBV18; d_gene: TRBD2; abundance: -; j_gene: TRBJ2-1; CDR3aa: CASSGTGTNSYNEQFF; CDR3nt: TGTGCCAGCTCAGGCACCGGGACTAACTCCTACAATGAGCAGTTCTTC
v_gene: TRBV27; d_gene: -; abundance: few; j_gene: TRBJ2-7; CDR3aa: CASSLTEGYEQYF; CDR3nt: TGTGCCAGCAGTTTAACCGAGGGTTACGAGCAGTACTTC
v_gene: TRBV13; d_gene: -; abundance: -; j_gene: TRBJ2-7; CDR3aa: CASSDYEQYF; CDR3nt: TGTGCCAGCAGTGACTACGAGCAGTACTTC
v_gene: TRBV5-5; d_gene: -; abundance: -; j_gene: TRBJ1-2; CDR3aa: CASSFSGESHGYTF; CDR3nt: TGTGCCAGCAGCTTCAGCGGGGAGTCCCATGGCTACACCTTC
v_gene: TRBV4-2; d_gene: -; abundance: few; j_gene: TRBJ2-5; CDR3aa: CASSQETKWGLQETQYF; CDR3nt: TGTGCCAGCAGCCAAGAGACTAAGTGGGGCCTCCAAGAGACCCAGTACTTC
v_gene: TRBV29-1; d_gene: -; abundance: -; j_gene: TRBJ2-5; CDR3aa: CSGGYRGGETQYF; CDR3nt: TGCAGCGGCGGTTACAGGGGAGGTGAGACCCAGTACTTC
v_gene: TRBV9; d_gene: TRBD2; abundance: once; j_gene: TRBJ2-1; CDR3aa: CASSVGSGVGNEQFF; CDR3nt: TGTGCCAGCAGCGTAGGGAGCGGGGTAGGGAATGAGCAGTTCTTC
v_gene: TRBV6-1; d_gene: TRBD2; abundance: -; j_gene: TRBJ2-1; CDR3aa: CASSEISGGGYNEQFF; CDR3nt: TGTGCCAGCAGTGAAATATCGGGAGGCGGGTACAATGAGCAGTTCTTC
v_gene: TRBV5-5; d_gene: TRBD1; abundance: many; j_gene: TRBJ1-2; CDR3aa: CASSLSGTGYRGYGYTF; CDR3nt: TGTGCCAGCAGCTTGTCCGGGACAGGGTACCGTGGCTATGGCTACACCTTC
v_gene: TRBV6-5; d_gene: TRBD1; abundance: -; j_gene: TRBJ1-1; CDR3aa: CASSYEGAPAFF; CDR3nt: TGTGCCAGCAGTTACGAGGGGGCACCCGCTTTCTTT
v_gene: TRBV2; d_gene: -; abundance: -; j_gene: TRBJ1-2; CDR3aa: CASSGTGGGYGYTF; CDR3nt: TGTGCCAGCTCCGGGACGGGTGGGGGGTATGGCTACACCTTC
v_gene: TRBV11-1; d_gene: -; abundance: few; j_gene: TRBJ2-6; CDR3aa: CASSGDRHSGANVLTF; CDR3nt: TGTGCCAGCAGCGGCGACAGACACTCTGGGGCCAACGTCCTGACTTTC
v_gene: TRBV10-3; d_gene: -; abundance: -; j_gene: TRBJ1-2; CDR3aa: CAIRPGEDGYTF; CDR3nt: TGTGCCATCCGTCCAGGGGAGGATGGCTACACCTTC
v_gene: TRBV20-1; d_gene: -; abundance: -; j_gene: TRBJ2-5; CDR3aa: CSTGQETQYF; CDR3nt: TGCTCGACAGGTCAAGAGACCCAGTACTTC
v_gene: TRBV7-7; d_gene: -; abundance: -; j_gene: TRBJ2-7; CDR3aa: CASRGYEQYF; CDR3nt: TGTGCTAGCCGGGGATACGAGCAGTACTTC
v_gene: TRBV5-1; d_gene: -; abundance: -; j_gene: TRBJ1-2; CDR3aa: CASSLATDTTYGYTF; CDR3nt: TGCGCCAGCAGCTTGGCCACGGACACTACCTATGGCTACACCTTC
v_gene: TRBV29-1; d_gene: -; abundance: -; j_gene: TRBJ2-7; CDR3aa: CSVGADGAGSYEQYF; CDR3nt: TGCAGCGTTGGCGCCGATGGGGCGGGATCCTACGAGCAGTACTTC
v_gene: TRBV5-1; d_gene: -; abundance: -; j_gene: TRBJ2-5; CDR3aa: CASSLERPSETQYF; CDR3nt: TGCGCCAGCAGCTTGGAGCGCCCCTCGGAGACCCAGTACTTC
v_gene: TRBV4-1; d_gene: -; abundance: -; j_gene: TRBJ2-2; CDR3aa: CASSPRAEGANTGELFF; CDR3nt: TGCGCCAGCAGCCCCCGGGCGGAGGGCGCGAACACCGGGGAGCTGTTTTTT
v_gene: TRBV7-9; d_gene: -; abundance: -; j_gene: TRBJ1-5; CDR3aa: CASSLATGLEPQHF; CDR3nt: TGTGCCAGCAGCTTAGCCACAGGGCTGGAGCCCCAGCATTTT
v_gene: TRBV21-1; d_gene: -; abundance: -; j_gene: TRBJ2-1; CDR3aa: CASSKTEYPLNNEQFF; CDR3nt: TGTGCCAGCAGCAAAACAGAGTACCCACTCAACAATGAGCAGTTCTTC
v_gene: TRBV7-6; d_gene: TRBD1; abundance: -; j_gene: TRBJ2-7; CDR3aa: CASSLGTEAYEQYF; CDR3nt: TGTGCCAGCAGCTTGGGGACAGAGGCCTACGAGCAGTACTTC
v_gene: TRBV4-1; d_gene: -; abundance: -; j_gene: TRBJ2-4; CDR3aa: CASSQETPLAKNIQYF; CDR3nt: TGCGCCAGCAGCCAAGAAACTCCCTTAGCCAAAAACATTCAGTACTTC
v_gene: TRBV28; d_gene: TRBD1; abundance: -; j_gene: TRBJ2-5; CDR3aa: CASSLTQGASETQYF; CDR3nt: TGTGCCAGCAGTCTCACACAGGGGGCGTCGGAGACCCAGTACTTC
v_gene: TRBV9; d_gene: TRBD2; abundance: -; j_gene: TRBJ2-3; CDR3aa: CASSPGLAVDWATDTQYF; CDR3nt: TGTGCCAGCAGTCCGGGACTAGCGGTCGATTGGGCCACAGATACGCAGTATTTT
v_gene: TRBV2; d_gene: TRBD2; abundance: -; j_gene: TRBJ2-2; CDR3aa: CASSAGRLAPGELFF; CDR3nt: TGTGCCAGCAGTGCGGGGAGACTAGCCCCCGGGGAGCTGTTTTTT
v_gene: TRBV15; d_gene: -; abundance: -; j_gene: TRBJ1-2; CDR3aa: CATSRDMSGYGYTF; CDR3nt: TGTGCCACCAGCAGAGATATGTCGGGCTATGGCTACACCTTC
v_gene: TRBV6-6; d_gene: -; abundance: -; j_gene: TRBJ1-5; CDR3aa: CASSEGALPQHF; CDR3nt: TGTGCCAGCAGCGAAGGGGCCCTACCCCAGCATTTT
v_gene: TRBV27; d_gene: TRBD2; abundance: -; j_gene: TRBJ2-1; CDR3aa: CASNNWGGKGMGEQFF; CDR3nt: TGTGCCAGCAACAACTGGGGGGGGAAGGGAATGGGTGAGCAGTTCTTC
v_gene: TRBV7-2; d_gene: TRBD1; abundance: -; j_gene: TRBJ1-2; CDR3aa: CASSSSPDRGMAGYTF; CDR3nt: TGTGCCAGCAGCTCCTCCCCCGACAGGGGGATGGCCGGCTACACCTTC
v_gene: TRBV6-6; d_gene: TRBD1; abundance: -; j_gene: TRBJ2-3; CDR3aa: CASTDRDRGADTQYF; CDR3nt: TGTGCCAGCACCGACCGGGACAGGGGAGCAGATACGCAGTATTTT
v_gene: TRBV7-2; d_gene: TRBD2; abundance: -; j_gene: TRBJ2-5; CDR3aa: CASSFLGGTNQETQYF; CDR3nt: TGTGCCAGCAGCTTCCTGGGAGGGACCAACCAAGAGACCCAGTACTTC
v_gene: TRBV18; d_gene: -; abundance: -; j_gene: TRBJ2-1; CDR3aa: CASSPFQGGPYNEQFF; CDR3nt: TGTGCCAGCTCACCATTCCAGGGGGGTCCTTACAATGAGCAGTTCTTC
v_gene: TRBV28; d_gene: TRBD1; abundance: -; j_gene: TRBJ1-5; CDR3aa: CASSPWDRDQPQHF; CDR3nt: TGTGCCAGCAGTCCCTGGGACAGGGATCAGCCCCAGCATTTT
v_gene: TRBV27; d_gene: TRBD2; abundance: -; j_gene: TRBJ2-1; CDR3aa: CASSFPGLAPLGQFF; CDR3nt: TGTGCCAGCAGTTTTCCGGGACTAGCGCCTCTCGGGCAGTTCTTC
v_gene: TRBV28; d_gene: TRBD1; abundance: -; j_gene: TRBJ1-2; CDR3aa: CASSLGQGDNYGYTF; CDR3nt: TGTGCCAGCAGTTTAGGGCAGGGGGACAACTATGGCTACACCTTC
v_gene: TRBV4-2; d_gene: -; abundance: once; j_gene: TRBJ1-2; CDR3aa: CASSGGVTGLNYGYTF; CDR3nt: TGTGCCAGCAGTGGGGGGGTTACAGGCCTTAACTATGGCTACACCTTC
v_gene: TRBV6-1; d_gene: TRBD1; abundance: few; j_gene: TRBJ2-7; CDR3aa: CATGQGLADEQYF; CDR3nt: TGTGCCACCGGACAGGGACTTGCGGACGAGCAGTACTTC